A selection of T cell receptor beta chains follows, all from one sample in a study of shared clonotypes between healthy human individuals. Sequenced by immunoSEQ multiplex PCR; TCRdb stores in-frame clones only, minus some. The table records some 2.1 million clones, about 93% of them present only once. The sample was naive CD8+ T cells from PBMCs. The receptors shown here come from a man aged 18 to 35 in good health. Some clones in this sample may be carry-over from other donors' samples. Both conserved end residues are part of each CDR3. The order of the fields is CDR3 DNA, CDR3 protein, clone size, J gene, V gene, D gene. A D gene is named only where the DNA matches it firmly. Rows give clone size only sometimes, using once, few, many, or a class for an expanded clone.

CDR3 DNA: TGTGCCAGCGGCGCCATAAGGGGACCTAACTATGGCTACACCTTC; CDR3 protein: CASGAIRGPNYGYTF; clone size: -; J gene: TRBJ1-2; V gene: TRBV2; D gene: -
CDR3 DNA: TGCAGCGTTGTAGTACCGCTAATAGAGACCCAGTACTTC; CDR3 protein: CSVVVPLIETQYF; clone size: -; J gene: TRBJ2-5; V gene: TRBV29-1; D gene: -
CDR3 DNA: TGTGCCAGCAGCCAACCTGAATCGGGCGACAATGAGCAGTTCTTC; CDR3 protein: CASSQPESGDNEQFF; clone size: -; J gene: TRBJ2-1; V gene: TRBV7-9; D gene: -
CDR3 DNA: TGTGCCAGCAGCCCGGGCGGGAAAGGCACCGGGGAGCTGTTTTTT; CDR3 protein: CASSPGGKGTGELFF; clone size: -; J gene: TRBJ2-2; V gene: TRBV5-8; D gene: -
CDR3 DNA: TGTGCCATCAGTGAGAGAACTACTAGCGGGGGGGCCTACGAGCAGTACTTC; CDR3 protein: CAISERTTSGGAYEQYF; clone size: -; J gene: TRBJ2-7; V gene: TRBV10-3; D gene: TRBD2
CDR3 DNA: TGTGCCAGCAGCTTGGCCATAGGAAACACAGATACGCAGTATTTT; CDR3 protein: CASSLAIGNTDTQYF; clone size: -; J gene: TRBJ2-3; V gene: TRBV5-4; D gene: -
CDR3 DNA: TGTGCCAGCACCCTATTGGGGCAGGGGATCCACGAAGCTTTCTTT; CDR3 protein: CASTLLGQGIHEAFF; clone size: -; J gene: TRBJ1-1; V gene: TRBV28; D gene: -
CDR3 DNA: TGTGCCAGCAGCCCAGTGGAGGGTACGGACACTGAAGCTTTCTTT; CDR3 protein: CASSPVEGTDTEAFF; clone size: few; J gene: TRBJ1-1; V gene: TRBV7-9; D gene: -
CDR3 DNA: TGTGCCAGCAGCCGTGGACTGCGCTACAATGAGCAGTTCTTC; CDR3 protein: CASSRGLRYNEQFF; clone size: -; J gene: TRBJ2-1; V gene: TRBV7-3; D gene: -
CDR3 DNA: TGTGCCAGCAGTTTACGGACAGGGGGACCTGAAGCTTTCTTT; CDR3 protein: CASSLRTGGPEAFF; clone size: -; J gene: TRBJ1-1; V gene: TRBV6-5; D gene: TRBD1
CDR3 DNA: TGTGCCAGCAGTGAGCGGCAGTTCTCCTACGAGCAGTACTTC; CDR3 protein: CASSERQFSYEQYF; clone size: -; J gene: TRBJ2-7; V gene: TRBV6-1; D gene: -
CDR3 DNA: TGTGCCAGCAGCCCGGCCGGAGTAGGGAGTTTCTTTGAGCAGTTCTTC; CDR3 protein: CASSPAGVGSFFEQFF; clone size: -; J gene: TRBJ2-1; V gene: TRBV5-4; D gene: -
CDR3 DNA: TGTGCCAGCAGCTTACGGACGGATGGGGTGCAGGCTTTCTTT; CDR3 protein: CASSLRTDGVQAFF; clone size: -; J gene: TRBJ1-1; V gene: TRBV11-2; D gene: -
CDR3 DNA: TGCAGCGTTACACTAGCGACCCCCGAAGAGACCCAGTACTTC; CDR3 protein: CSVTLATPEETQYF; clone size: -; J gene: TRBJ2-5; V gene: TRBV29-1; D gene: TRBD2
CDR3 DNA: TGTGCCAGCAGCCTCGGGACAAACCTCGGCGAGCAGTACTTC; CDR3 protein: CASSLGTNLGEQYF; clone size: -; J gene: TRBJ2-7; V gene: TRBV7-9; D gene: -
CDR3 DNA: TGTGCCAGCAGTCCCCTAGGGGGACAGGGAGCCTACGAGCAGTACTTC; CDR3 protein: CASSPLGGQGAYEQYF; clone size: -; J gene: TRBJ2-7; V gene: TRBV27; D gene: TRBD1
CDR3 DNA: TGTGCCAGCAGCTTAAAGGCGGCGAGACAGTTCTACAATGAGCAGTTCTTC; CDR3 protein: CASSLKAARQFYNEQFF; clone size: -; J gene: TRBJ2-1; V gene: TRBV7-9; D gene: -
CDR3 DNA: TGTGCCAGCAGCTTAGTTCGCCAGGGGGCGCCGGCTTTCTTT; CDR3 protein: CASSLVRQGAPAFF; clone size: -; J gene: TRBJ1-1; V gene: TRBV5-6; D gene: TRBD1
CDR3 DNA: TGCGCCAGCAGCTTGAGTTCAGCCTACGAGCAGTACTTC; CDR3 protein: CASSLSSAYEQYF; clone size: -; J gene: TRBJ2-7; V gene: TRBV5-1; D gene: -
CDR3 DNA: TGCGCCAGCAGCTTGGAACGGGAGGGGTCCTACAATGAGCAGTTCTTC; CDR3 protein: CASSLEREGSYNEQFF; clone size: -; J gene: TRBJ2-1; V gene: TRBV5-1; D gene: TRBD2
CDR3 DNA: TGTGCCAGCAGCTTAACCGGGACTTTGGGGAAAGAGACCCAGTACTTC; CDR3 protein: CASSLTGTLGKETQYF; clone size: -; J gene: TRBJ2-5; V gene: TRBV7-8; D gene: -
CDR3 DNA: TGCAGCGTTGTGTCGGGCCATGGCTACACCTTC; CDR3 protein: CSVVSGHGYTF; clone size: -; J gene: TRBJ1-2; V gene: TRBV29-1; D gene: -
CDR3 DNA: TGTGCCAGCAGTGGGGGGACTAGCGGGAGGGCCTTTTCCTACGAGCAGTACTTC; CDR3 protein: CASSGGTSGRAFSYEQYF; clone size: -; J gene: TRBJ2-7; V gene: TRBV2; D gene: TRBD2
CDR3 DNA: TGTGCCAGCAGCGTTAGCCTGCAGGGACAGTTAATCGAGCAGTACTTC; CDR3 protein: CASSVSLQGQLIEQYF; clone size: -; J gene: TRBJ2-7; V gene: TRBV7-9; D gene: TRBD1
CDR3 DNA: TGTGCCAGCAGCTTAGAGCGGGGGGGCGAGACCCAGTACTTC; CDR3 protein: CASSLERGGETQYF; clone size: -; J gene: TRBJ2-5; V gene: TRBV11-2; D gene: TRBD2
CDR3 DNA: TGCAGCGTTGAAGATAGCAGGGTCCCCTACGAGCAGTACTTC; CDR3 protein: CSVEDSRVPYEQYF; clone size: once; J gene: TRBJ2-7; V gene: TRBV29-1; D gene: -
CDR3 DNA: TGTGCCAGCAGTTTATTCCCCGGGACAGGGGTGAACTATGGCTACACCTTC; CDR3 protein: CASSLFPGTGVNYGYTF; clone size: -; J gene: TRBJ1-2; V gene: TRBV27; D gene: TRBD1
CDR3 DNA: TGCGCCAGCAGTGCTGGAGGGATCAACACTGAAGCTTTCTTT; CDR3 protein: CASSAGGINTEAFF; clone size: once; J gene: TRBJ1-1; V gene: TRBV10-2; D gene: -
CDR3 DNA: TGTGCCAGCAGTCTGACTAATAAGGGAACCGGGGAGCTGTTTTTT; CDR3 protein: CASSLTNKGTGELFF; clone size: -; J gene: TRBJ2-2; V gene: TRBV11-3; D gene: -
CDR3 DNA: TGTGCCAGCAGTTTCTCGGTCGCGGCATATGGCTACACCTTC; CDR3 protein: CASSFSVAAYGYTF; clone size: -; J gene: TRBJ1-2; V gene: TRBV27; D gene: -
CDR3 DNA: TGTGCCAGCAGCGCATTTCTAGCCAGTCATAGGGACAGGGTTCTGGACGAGCAGTACTTC; CDR3 protein: CASSAFLASHRDRVLDEQYF; clone size: -; J gene: TRBJ2-7; V gene: TRBV4-2; D gene: TRBD1
CDR3 DNA: TGTGCCAGCAGTTTATACAGGGGGGCTGGGGTAGAAGCTTTCTTT; CDR3 protein: CASSLYRGAGVEAFF; clone size: once; J gene: TRBJ1-1; V gene: TRBV27; D gene: TRBD1
CDR3 DNA: TGTGCCAGCAGCGTGTCCGACGGTAGCAATCAGCCCCAGCATTTT; CDR3 protein: CASSVSDGSNQPQHF; clone size: once; J gene: TRBJ1-5; V gene: TRBV9; D gene: -
CDR3 DNA: TGTGCCAGCCGTGGTACCTACGAGCAGTACTTC; CDR3 protein: CASRGTYEQYF; clone size: -; J gene: TRBJ2-7; V gene: TRBV6-5; D gene: -
CDR3 DNA: TGTGCCAGCAGCTTAACCGACGGGCAGGGGAACGAGCAGTACTTC; CDR3 protein: CASSLTDGQGNEQYF; clone size: -; J gene: TRBJ2-7; V gene: TRBV13; D gene: -
CDR3 DNA: TGTGCCAGAAGCGTGATGGGACAGGGTAAAGATACGCAGTATTTT; CDR3 protein: CARSVMGQGKDTQYF; clone size: -; J gene: TRBJ2-3; V gene: TRBV7-5; D gene: -
CDR3 DNA: TGTGCCAGCAGCCCCCCGACAGGGTCTAGGGAGACCCAGTACTTC; CDR3 protein: CASSPPTGSRETQYF; clone size: -; J gene: TRBJ2-5; V gene: TRBV11-2; D gene: TRBD1
CDR3 DNA: TGTGCCAGCCACCAAGCCCCCGGCCAGGGGCGAAATGAGCAGTTCTTC; CDR3 protein: CASHQAPGQGRNEQFF; clone size: -; J gene: TRBJ2-1; V gene: TRBV7-9; D gene: -
CDR3 DNA: TGTGCCAGCAGCGTAGGACGCGGACTAGCAGTTTACACAGATACGCAGTATTTT; CDR3 protein: CASSVGRGLAVYTDTQYF; clone size: -; J gene: TRBJ2-3; V gene: TRBV9; D gene: TRBD2
CDR3 DNA: TGTGCCAGCAGCCCCCGATTAGCGTTCTCCTACGAGCAGTACTTC; CDR3 protein: CASSPRLAFSYEQYF; clone size: -; J gene: TRBJ2-7; V gene: TRBV4-2; D gene: -
CDR3 DNA: TGTGCCAGCAGTTTACCGAGTCTAGCGGGAGGGCGGGTGGAGACCCAGTACTTC; CDR3 protein: CASSLPSLAGGRVETQYF; clone size: -; J gene: TRBJ2-5; V gene: TRBV28; D gene: TRBD2
CDR3 DNA: TGCAGCGTTTGGGTAGTGGACGAGCAGTACTTC; CDR3 protein: CSVWVVDEQYF; clone size: -; J gene: TRBJ2-7; V gene: TRBV29-1; D gene: -
CDR3 DNA: TGTGCCAGCAGCGAACAGGGGGCGCCGTATGGCTACACCTTC; CDR3 protein: CASSEQGAPYGYTF; clone size: -; J gene: TRBJ1-2; V gene: TRBV28; D gene: TRBD1
CDR3 DNA: TGCGCCAGCAGCTTGATACAGGGGGGGACTGAAGCTTTCTTT; CDR3 protein: CASSLIQGGTEAFF; clone size: -; J gene: TRBJ1-1; V gene: TRBV5-1; D gene: TRBD1
CDR3 DNA: TGTGCCAGCAGCTCCATGGACGGGGAGACCGGGGAGCTGTTTTTT; CDR3 protein: CASSSMDGETGELFF; clone size: -; J gene: TRBJ2-2; V gene: TRBV13; D gene: -
CDR3 DNA: TGTGCCAGCAGTCCCCTACAGGGACTCTCGGACAATGAGCAGTTCTTC; CDR3 protein: CASSPLQGLSDNEQFF; clone size: -; J gene: TRBJ2-1; V gene: TRBV28; D gene: -
CDR3 DNA: TGCGCCAGCAGCTCCCAGCGGGAGTATTTAGAGACCCAGTACTTC; CDR3 protein: CASSSQREYLETQYF; clone size: -; J gene: TRBJ2-5; V gene: TRBV5-1; D gene: TRBD2
CDR3 DNA: TGCGCCAGCAGCTTTTCATGGTCGGGGGTCGGCGCTGAAGCTTTCTTT; CDR3 protein: CASSFSWSGVGAEAFF; clone size: -; J gene: TRBJ1-1; V gene: TRBV5-1; D gene: -
CDR3 DNA: TGTGCCAGCTTTACCCCCGCTGAAGCTTTCTTT; CDR3 protein: CASFTPAEAFF; clone size: -; J gene: TRBJ1-1; V gene: TRBV7-9; D gene: -
CDR3 DNA: TGTGCCAGCAGCTTACAGGGGGAGCTGTTTTTT; CDR3 protein: CASSLQGELFF; clone size: -; J gene: TRBJ2-2; V gene: TRBV7-8; D gene: -
CDR3 DNA: TGCGCCAGCAGCCAAGGGCCGGGAGGGCCCTACAATGAGCAGTTCTTC; CDR3 protein: CASSQGPGGPYNEQFF; clone size: -; J gene: TRBJ2-1; V gene: TRBV4-1; D gene: TRBD2
CDR3 DNA: TGTGCCAGCAGTTTATTACCTGGACAACATGAAAAACTGTTTTTT; CDR3 protein: CASSLLPGQHEKLFF; clone size: once; J gene: TRBJ1-4; V gene: TRBV28; D gene: -
CDR3 DNA: TGTGCCAGCAGGTCTAACTATGGCTACACCTTC; CDR3 protein: CASRSNYGYTF; clone size: few; J gene: TRBJ1-2; V gene: TRBV9; D gene: -
CDR3 DNA: TGTGCCAGCAGCCCCAGCGGGCGTGGGGAGACCCAGTACTTC; CDR3 protein: CASSPSGRGETQYF; clone size: -; J gene: TRBJ2-5; V gene: TRBV7-2; D gene: -
CDR3 DNA: TGTGCCAGCAGTGCGCCGGGACAGGGGACCTACGAGCAGTACTTC; CDR3 protein: CASSAPGQGTYEQYF; clone size: -; J gene: TRBJ2-7; V gene: TRBV2; D gene: TRBD1
CDR3 DNA: TGTGCCAGCAGCCCCGTCGGCTCTGGAAACACCATATATTTT; CDR3 protein: CASSPVGSGNTIYF; clone size: once; J gene: TRBJ1-3; V gene: TRBV7-2; D gene: -
CDR3 DNA: TGCGCCAGCAGCTTCTCGTCTGGGTTTTTGGGTGAGCAGTTCTTC; CDR3 protein: CASSFSSGFLGEQFF; clone size: -; J gene: TRBJ2-1; V gene: TRBV5-1; D gene: -
CDR3 DNA: TGCGCCAGCAGCGCGGTGACAGCGAACACTGAAGCTTTCTTT; CDR3 protein: CASSAVTANTEAFF; clone size: -; J gene: TRBJ1-1; V gene: TRBV4-1; D gene: -
CDR3 DNA: TGTGCCAGCAGCGTAGGGCTAGCGGGAGGGCCGCGGTTCTTC; CDR3 protein: CASSVGLAGGPRFF; clone size: -; J gene: TRBJ2-1; V gene: TRBV9; D gene: TRBD2